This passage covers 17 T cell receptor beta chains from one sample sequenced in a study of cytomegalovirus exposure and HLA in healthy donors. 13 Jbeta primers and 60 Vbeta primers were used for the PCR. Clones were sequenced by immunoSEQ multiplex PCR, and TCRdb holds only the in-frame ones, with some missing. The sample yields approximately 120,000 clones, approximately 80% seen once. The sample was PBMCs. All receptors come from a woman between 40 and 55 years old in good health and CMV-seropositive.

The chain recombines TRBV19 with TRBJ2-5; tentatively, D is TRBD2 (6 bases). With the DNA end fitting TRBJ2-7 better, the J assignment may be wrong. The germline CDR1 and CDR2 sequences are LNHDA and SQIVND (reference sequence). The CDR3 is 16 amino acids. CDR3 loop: CASSIDLGDFNYEQYF. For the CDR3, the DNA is TGTGCCAGTAGTATAGATCTGGGGGACTTCAACTACGAGCAGTACTTC.

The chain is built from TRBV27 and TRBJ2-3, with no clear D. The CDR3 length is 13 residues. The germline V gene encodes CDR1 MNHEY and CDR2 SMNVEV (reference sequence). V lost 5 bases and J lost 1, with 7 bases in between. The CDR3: CASSLRGTDTQYF. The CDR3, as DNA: TGTGCCAGCAGTCTCCGGGGCACAGATACGCAGTATTTT.

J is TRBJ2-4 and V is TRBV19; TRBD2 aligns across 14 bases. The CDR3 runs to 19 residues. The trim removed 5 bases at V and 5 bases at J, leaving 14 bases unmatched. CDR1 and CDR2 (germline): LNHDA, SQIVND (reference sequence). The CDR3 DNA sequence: TGTGCCAGTAGTCCAATAGGGACTAGCGGGAGAATTTCGGAAAACATTCAGTACTTC. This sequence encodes CASSPIGTSGRISENIQYF.

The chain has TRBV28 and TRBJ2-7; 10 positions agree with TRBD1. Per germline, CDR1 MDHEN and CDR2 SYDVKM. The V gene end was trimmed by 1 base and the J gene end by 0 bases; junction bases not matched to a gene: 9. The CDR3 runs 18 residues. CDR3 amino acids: CASSLFRLDRGSSYEQYF. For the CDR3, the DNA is TGTGCCAGCAGTTTATTTAGGCTGGACAGGGGGAGCTCCTACGAGCAGTACTTC.

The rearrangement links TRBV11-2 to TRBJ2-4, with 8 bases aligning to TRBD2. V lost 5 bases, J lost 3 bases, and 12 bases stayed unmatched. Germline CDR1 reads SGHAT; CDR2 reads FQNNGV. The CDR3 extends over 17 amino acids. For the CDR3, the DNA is TGTGCCAGCAGCAGACTGCGGGAGGTGTTGGGCAAAAACATTCAGTACTTC. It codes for CASSRLREVLGKNIQYF. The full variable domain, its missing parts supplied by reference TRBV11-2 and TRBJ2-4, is EAGVAQSPRYKIIEKRQSVAFWCNPISGHATLYWYQQILGQGPKLLIQFQNNGVVDDSQLPKDRFSAERLKGVDSTLKIQPAKLEDSAVYLCASSRLREVLGKNIQYFGAGTRLSVL.

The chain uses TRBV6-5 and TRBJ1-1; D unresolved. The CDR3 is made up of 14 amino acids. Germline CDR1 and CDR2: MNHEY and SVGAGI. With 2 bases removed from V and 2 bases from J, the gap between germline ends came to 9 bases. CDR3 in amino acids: CASSYGTVNTEAFF. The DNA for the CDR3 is TGTGCCAGCAGTTACGGTACAGTAAACACTGAAGCTTTCTTT.

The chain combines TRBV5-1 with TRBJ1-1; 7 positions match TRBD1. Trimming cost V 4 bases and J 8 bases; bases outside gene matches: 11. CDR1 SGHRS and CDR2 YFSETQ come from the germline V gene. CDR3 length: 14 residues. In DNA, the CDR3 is TGCGCCAGCAGCCGTCGTCCTCAGGGGGGAGAAGCTTTCTTT. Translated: CASSRRPQGGEAFF.

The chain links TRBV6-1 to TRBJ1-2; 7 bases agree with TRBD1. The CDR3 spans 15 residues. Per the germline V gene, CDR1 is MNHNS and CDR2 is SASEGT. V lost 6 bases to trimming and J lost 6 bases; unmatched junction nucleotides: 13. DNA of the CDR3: TGTGCCAGCAGCCGTAGACCGACAGGGCAAAATGGCTACACCTTC. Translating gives CASSRRPTGQNGYTF.

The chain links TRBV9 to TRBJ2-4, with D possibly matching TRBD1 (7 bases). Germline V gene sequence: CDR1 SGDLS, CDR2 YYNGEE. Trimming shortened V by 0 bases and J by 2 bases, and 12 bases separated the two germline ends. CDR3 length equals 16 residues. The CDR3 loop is CASSVASGGSKNIQYF. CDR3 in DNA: TGTGCCAGCAGCGTAGCGTCAGGGGGGTCCAAAAACATTCAGTACTTC.

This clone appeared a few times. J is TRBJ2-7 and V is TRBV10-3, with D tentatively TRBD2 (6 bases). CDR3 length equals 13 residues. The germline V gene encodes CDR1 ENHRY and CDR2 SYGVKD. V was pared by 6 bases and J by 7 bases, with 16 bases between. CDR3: CAISPVVRGEQYF. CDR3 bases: TGTGCCATCAGCCCGGTGGTTCGGGGGGAGCAGTACTTC.

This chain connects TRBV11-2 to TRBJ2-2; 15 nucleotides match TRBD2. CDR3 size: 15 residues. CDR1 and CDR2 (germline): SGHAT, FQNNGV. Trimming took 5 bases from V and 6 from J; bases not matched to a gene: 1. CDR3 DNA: TGTGCCAGCAGCCGGACTAGCGGGAGGGCCGGGGAGCTGTTTTTT. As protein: CASSRTSGRAGELFF.

The CDR3 loop reads CASSITAEQYF. DNA for the CDR3: TGTGCCAGCAGCATCACAGCAGAGCAGTACTTC. This chain uses TRBV11-2 with TRBJ2-7; D is uncertain. The CDR3 has 11 amino acids. Germline V gene lookup returns CDR1 SGHAT and CDR2 FQNNGV. V shed 5 bases and J shed 7 bases, with 9 bases lying between them.

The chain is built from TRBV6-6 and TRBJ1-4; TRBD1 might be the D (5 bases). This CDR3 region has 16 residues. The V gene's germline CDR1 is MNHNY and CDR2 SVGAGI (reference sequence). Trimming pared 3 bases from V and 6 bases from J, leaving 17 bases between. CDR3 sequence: CASSYYGGTSHEKLFF. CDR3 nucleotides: TGTGCCAGCAGTTATTACGGCGGGACGAGCCATGAAAAACTGTTTTTT.

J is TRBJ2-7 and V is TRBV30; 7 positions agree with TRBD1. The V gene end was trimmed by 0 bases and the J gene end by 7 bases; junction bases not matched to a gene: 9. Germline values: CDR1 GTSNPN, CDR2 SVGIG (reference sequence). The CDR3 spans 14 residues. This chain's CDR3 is CAWSVGTALREQYF. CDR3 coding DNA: TGTGCCTGGAGTGTCGGGACAGCTCTTAGAGAGCAGTACTTC.

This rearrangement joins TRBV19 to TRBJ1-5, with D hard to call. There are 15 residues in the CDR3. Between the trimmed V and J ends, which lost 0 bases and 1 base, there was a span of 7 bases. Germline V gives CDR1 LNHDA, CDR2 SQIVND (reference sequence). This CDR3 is CASSIEGGSNQPQHF. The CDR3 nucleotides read TGTGCCAGTAGTATAGAGGGAGGAAGCAATCAGCCCCAGCATTTT.

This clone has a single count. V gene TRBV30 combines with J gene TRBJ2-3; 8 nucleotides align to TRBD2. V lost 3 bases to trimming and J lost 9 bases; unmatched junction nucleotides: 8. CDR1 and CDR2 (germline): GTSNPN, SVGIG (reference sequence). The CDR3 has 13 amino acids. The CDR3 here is CAWSGSGTGTQYF. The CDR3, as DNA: TGTGCCTGGAGCGGTAGCGGGACGGGCACGCAGTATTTT.

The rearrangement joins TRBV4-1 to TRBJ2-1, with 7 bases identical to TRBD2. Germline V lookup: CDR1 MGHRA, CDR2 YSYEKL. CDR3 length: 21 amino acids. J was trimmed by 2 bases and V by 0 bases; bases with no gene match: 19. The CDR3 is CASSQESRGRTAPGAYNEQFF. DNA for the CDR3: TGCGCCAGCAGCCAAGAAAGCCGCGGGAGAACAGCCCCCGGAGCCTACAATGAGCAGTTCTTC.